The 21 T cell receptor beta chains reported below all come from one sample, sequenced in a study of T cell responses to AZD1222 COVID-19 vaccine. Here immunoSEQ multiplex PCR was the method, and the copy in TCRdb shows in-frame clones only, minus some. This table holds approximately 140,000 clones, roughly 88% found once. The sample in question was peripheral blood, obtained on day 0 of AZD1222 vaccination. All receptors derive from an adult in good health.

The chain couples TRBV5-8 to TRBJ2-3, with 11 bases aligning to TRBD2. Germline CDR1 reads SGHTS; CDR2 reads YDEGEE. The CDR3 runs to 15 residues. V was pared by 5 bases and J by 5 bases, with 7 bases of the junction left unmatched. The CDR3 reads CASSRGTSGKDTQYF. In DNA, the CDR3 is TGTGCCAGCAGTAGAGGGACTAGCGGCAAAGATACGCAGTATTTT.

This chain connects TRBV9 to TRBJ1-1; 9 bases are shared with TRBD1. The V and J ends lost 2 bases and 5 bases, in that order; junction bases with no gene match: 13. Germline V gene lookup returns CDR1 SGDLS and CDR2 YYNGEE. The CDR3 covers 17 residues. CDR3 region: CASSVQRDRDRDTEAFF. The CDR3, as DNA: TGTGCCAGCAGCGTCCAAAGAGACCGGGACAGGGATACTGAAGCTTTCTTT.

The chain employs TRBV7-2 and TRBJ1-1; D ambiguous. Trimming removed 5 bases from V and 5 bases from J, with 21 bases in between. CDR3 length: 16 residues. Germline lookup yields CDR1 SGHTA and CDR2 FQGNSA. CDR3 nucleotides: TGTGCCAGCAGCCCGCCTGGTCTGGGCCCGCGGACTGAAGCTTTCTTT. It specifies CASSPPGLGPRTEAFF.

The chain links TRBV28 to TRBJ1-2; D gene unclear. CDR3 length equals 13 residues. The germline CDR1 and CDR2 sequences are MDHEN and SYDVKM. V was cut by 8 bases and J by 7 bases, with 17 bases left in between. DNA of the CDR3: TGTGCCAGCCACCGAGTAGGAGGCGGTGGCTACACCTTC. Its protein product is CASHRVGGGGYTF.

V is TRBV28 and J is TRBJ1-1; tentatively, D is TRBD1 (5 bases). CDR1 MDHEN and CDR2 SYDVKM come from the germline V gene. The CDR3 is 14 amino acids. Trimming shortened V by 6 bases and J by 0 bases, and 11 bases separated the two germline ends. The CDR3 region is CASREGPMNTEAFF. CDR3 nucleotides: TGTGCCAGCAGAGAGGGGCCCATGAACACTGAAGCTTTCTTT.

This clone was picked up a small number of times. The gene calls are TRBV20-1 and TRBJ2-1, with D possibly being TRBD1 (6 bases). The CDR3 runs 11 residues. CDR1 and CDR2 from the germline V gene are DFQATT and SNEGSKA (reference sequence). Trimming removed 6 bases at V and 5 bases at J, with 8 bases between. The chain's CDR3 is CSAGQHNEQFF. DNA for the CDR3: TGCAGTGCGGGACAACACAATGAGCAGTTCTTC.

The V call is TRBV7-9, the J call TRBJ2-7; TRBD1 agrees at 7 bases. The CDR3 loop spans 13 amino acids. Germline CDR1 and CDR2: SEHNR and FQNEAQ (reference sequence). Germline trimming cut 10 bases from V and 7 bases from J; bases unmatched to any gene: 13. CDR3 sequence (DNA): TGTGCCATCCGCTTGGGACAGACAGAGGAGCAGTACTTC. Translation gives CAIRLGQTEEQYF.

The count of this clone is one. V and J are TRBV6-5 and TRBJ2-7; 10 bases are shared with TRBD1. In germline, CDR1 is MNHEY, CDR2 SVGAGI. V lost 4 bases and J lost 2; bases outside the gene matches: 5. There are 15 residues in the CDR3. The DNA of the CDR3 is TGTGCCAGCAGTTCGGGACAGGGGCAAACCTACGAGCAGTACTTC. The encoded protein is CASSSGQGQTYEQYF.

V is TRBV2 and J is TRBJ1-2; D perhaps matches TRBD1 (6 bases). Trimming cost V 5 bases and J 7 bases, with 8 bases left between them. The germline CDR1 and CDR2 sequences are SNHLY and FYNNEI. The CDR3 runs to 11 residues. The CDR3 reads CASSSGVGYTF. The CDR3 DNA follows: TGTGCCAGCAGTTCAGGGGTTGGCTACACCTTC.

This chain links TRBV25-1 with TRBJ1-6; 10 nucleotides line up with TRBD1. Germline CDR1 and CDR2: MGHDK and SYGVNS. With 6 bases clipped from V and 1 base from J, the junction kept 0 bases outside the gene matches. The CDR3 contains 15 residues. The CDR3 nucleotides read TGTGCCAGCAGGGGACAGGGGTCCTATAATTCACCCCTCCACTTT. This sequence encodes CASRGQGSYNSPLHF.

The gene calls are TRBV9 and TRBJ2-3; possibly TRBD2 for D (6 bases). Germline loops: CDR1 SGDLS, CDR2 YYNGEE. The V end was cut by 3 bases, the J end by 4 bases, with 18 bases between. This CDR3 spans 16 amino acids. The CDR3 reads CASSGGVAGGSDTQYF. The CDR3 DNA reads TGTGCCAGCAGCGGGGGGGTGGCAGGAGGATCAGATACGCAGTATTTT.

Here the CDR3 reads CASSPAARGAENYGYTF. The CDR3 nucleotides read TGTGCCAGCTCACCGGCTGCCCGAGGGGCAGAAAACTATGGCTACACCTTC. The chain carries TRBV18 and TRBJ1-2; the D gene is possibly TRBD1 (5 bases). Trimming removed 3 bases from V and 2 bases from J, with 19 bases in between. This CDR3 is 17 amino acids long. Germline loops: CDR1 KGHSH, CDR2 LQKENI.

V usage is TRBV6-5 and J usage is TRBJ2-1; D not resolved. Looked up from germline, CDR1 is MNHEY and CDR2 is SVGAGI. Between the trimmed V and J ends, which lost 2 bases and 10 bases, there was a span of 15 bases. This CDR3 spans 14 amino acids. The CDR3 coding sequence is TGTGCCAGCAGTTACCCCGCTAGGAGATGGGAGCAGTTCTTC. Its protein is CASSYPARRWEQFF.

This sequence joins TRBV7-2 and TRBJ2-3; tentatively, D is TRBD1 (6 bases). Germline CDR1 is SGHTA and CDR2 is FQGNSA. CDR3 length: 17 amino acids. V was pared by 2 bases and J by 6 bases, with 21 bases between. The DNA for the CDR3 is TGTGCCAGCAGCTTAAGGGTTGGGGCTTACCAGGGGGATACGCAGTATTTT. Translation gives CASSLRVGAYQGDTQYF.

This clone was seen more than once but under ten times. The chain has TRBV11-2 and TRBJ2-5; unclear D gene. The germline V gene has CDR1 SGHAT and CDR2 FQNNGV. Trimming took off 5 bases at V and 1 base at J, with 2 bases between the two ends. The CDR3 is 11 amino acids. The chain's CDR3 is CASSIQETQYF. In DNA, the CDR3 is TGTGCCAGCAGCATCCAAGAGACCCAGTACTTC.

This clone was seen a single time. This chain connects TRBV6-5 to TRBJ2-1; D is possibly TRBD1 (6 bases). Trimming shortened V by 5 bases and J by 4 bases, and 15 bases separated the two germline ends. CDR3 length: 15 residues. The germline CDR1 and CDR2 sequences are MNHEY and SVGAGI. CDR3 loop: CASSTPRTVYNEQFF. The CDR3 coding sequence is TGTGCCAGCAGTACTCCCAGGACAGTTTACAATGAGCAGTTCTTC.

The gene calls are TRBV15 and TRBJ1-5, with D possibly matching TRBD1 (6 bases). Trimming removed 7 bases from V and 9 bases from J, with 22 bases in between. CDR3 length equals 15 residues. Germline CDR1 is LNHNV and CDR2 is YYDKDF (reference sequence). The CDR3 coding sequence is TGTGCCACCACCCAAGGTACGAACAGGGCCCGGCCCCAGCATTTT. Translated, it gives CATTQGTNRARPQHF. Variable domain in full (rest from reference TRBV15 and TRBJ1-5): DAMVIQNPRYQVTQFGKPVTLSCSQTLNHNVMYWYQQKSSQAPKLLFHYYDKDFNNEADTPDNFQSRRPNTSFCFLDIRSPGLGDTAMYLCATTQGTNRARPQHFGDGTRLSIL.

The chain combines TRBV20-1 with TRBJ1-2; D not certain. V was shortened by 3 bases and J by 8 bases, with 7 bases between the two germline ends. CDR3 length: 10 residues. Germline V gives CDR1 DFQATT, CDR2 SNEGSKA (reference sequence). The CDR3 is CSASTWGYTF. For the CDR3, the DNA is TGCAGTGCTAGCACCTGGGGCTACACCTTC.

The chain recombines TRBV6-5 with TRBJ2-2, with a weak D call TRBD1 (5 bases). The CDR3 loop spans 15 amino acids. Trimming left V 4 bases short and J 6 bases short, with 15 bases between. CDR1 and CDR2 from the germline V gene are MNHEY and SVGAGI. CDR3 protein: CASSSQGPSAGELFF. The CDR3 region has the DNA TGTGCCAGCAGTTCCCAGGGCCCTTCCGCCGGGGAGCTGTTTTTT.

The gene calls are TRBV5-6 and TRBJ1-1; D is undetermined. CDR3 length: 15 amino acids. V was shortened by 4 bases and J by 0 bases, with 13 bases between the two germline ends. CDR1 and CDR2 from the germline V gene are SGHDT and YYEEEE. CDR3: CASSPPGLMNTEAFF. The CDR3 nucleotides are TGTGCCAGCAGCCCCCCCGGATTGATGAACACTGAAGCTTTCTTT.

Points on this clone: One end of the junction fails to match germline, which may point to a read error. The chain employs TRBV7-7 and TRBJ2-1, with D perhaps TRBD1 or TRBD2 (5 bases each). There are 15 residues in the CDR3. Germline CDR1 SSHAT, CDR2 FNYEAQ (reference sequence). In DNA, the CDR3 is TGTGCTAGCAGCTTAGGGGCGGGTCGCTACAATGAGCAGTTCTTC. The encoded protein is CASSLGAGRYNEQFF.